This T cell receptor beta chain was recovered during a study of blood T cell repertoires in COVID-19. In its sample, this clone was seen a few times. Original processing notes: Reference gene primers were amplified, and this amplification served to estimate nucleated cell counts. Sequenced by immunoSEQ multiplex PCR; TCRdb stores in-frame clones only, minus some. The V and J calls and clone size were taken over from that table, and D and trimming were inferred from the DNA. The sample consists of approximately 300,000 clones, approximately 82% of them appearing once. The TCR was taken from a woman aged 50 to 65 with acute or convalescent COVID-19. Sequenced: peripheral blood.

CDR3 loop: CASSRVTNTGELFF. Written as DNA, the CDR3 is TGTGCCAGCTCTCGGGTGACGAACACCGGGGAGCTGTTTTTT. The gene calls are TRBV18 and TRBJ2-2; no firm D call. This CDR3 is 14 amino acids long. Germline V lookup: CDR1 KGHSH, CDR2 LQKENI. Trimming cost V 6 bases and J 0 bases, with 8 bases left between them.